The clone carrying this T cell receptor (beta chain) was detected ten times or more. Its antigen remains unknown. The sample belongs to a study of CD8 T cells in ankylosing spondylitis. TCRdb re-derived calls from the 5' RACE reads in MiXCR, one entry per CDR3 protein. The sample shows about 190,000 distinct CDR3 sequences, 10% to 15% of them seen only once. Findings and limits, study-wide: Clones linked to disease were reported to show significant enrichment in matched ankylosing spondylitis synovial fluid.

V dropped 0 bases and J dropped 5; count of bases not matched to a gene: 5. The CDR3 loop spans 15 amino acids. The germline V gene encodes CDR1 SGHRS and CDR2 YFSETQ. The chain joins TRBV5-1 to TRBJ1-5, with 7 bases aligning to TRBD1. The sequence was collected from a female donor with ankylosing spondylitis or in good health (not recorded which). The specimen was blood, either unsorted or a sorted T cell fraction (not recorded which). For the CDR3, the DNA is TGCGCCAGCAGCTTGGGACAGGGTGCCCATCAGCCCCAGCATTTT. It specifies CASSLGQGAHQPQHF.